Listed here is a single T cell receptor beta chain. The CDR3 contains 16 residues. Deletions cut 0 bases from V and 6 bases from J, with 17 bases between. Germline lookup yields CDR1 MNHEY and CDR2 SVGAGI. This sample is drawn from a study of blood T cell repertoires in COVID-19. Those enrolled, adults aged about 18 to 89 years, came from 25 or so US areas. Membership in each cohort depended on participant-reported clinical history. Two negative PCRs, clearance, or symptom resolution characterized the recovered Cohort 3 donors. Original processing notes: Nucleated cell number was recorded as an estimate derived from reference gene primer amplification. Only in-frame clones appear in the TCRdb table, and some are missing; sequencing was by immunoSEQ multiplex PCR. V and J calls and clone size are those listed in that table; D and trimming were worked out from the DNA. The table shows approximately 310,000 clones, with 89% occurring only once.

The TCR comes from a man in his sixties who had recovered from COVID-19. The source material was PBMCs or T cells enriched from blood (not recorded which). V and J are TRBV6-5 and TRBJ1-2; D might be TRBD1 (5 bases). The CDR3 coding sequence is TGTGCCAGCAGTTACTCGGTAGTGGGGAGGGGAAATGGCTACACCTTC. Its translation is CASSYSVVGRGNGYTF.